This T cell receptor (beta chain) was captured by sequencing in a study of control samples from healthy donors and cancer patients. The V and J ends lost 5 bases and 6 bases, in that order; junction bases with no gene match: 9. Germline V CDR1 and CDR2: MNHEY, SMNVEV (reference sequence). CDR3 length: 14 amino acids. Assay: immunoSEQ multiplex PCR; the TCRdb copy retains only in-frame clones and omits some. The sample includes tens of thousands of clones, around 79% of them seen just once. The specimen was PBMCs. The TCR originated in a man in his 60s with head and neck cancer. V and J are TRBV27 and TRBJ2-7, with TRBD1 identical over 8 bases. As DNA, the CDR3 is TGTGCCAGCAGTCCTGGACAGGGTTTCTCCGAGCAGTACTTC. It is translated as CASSPGQGFSEQYF.